Listed below are T cell receptor beta chains from one sample, sequenced in a study of T cells in Graves' hyperthyroidism and ophthalmopathy. TCRdb reanalysed the multiplex PCR reads using MiXCR and keeps one entry per CDR3 protein. The table records a few hundred thousand distinct CDR3 sequences, approximately 15% of them present only once. The sequencing sample was made of blood. The receptors were sampled from a young woman with Graves' hyperthyroidism. Both conserved end residues are part of each CDR3. The order of the fields is CDR3 protein, CDR3 DNA, V gene, clone size, D gene, J gene. A D gene is named only where the DNA matches it firmly. Size tells how often a clone was seen (once, few, many) or the class of an expanded clone, and some rows leave it out.

CDR3 protein: CASSPLSGDAQPQHF
CDR3 DNA: TGTGCCAGCAGTCCATTATCAGGGGATGCTCAGCCCCAGCATTTT
V gene: TRBV28
clone size: many
D gene: NA
J gene: TRBJ1-5

CDR3 protein: CASRRGGGGTEAFF
CDR3 DNA: TGTGCCAGCAGGAGGGGGGGGGGAGGCACTGAAGCTTTCTTT
V gene: TRBV2
clone size: many
D gene: NA
J gene: TRBJ1-1

CDR3 protein: CASSYLGGTMDTQYF
CDR3 DNA: TGTGCCAGCAGTTACTTGGGCGGGACCATGGATACGCAGTATTTT
V gene: TRBV6-5
clone size: few
D gene: NA
J gene: TRBJ2-3

CDR3 protein: CSVIVSTDTQYF
CDR3 DNA: TGCAGTGTAATCGTTAGCACAGATACGCAGTATTTT
V gene: TRBV20-1
clone size: few
D gene: NA
J gene: TRBJ2-3

CDR3 protein: CASSGPGLAGVHKQFF
CDR3 DNA: TGTGCCAGCAGCGGACCGGGACTAGCGGGAGTTCACAAGCAGTTCTTC
V gene: TRBV7-2
clone size: NA
D gene: TRBD2
J gene: TRBJ2-1

CDR3 protein: CAISDGRELYEQYF
CDR3 DNA: TGTGCCATCAGTGACGGGCGGGAGCTCTACGAGCAGTACTTC
V gene: TRBV10-3
clone size: NA
D gene: TRBD2
J gene: TRBJ2-7

CDR3 protein: CASSEAAQNTEAFF
CDR3 DNA: TGTGCCAGCAGTGAAGCGGCCCAGAACACTGAAGCTTTCTTT
V gene: TRBV6-1
clone size: NA
D gene: NA
J gene: TRBJ1-1

CDR3 protein: CASEGVGSPLHF
CDR3 DNA: TGTGCCAGCGAAGGGGTTGGTTCACCCCTCCACTTT
V gene: TRBV11-2
clone size: NA
D gene: NA
J gene: TRBJ1-6

CDR3 protein: CASSVAGGAPNYGYTF
CDR3 DNA: TGTGCCAGCAGCGTAGCTGGGGGGGCGCCTAACTATGGCTACACCTTC
V gene: TRBV9
clone size: many
D gene: NA
J gene: TRBJ1-2

CDR3 protein: CASTLRSGGQETQYF
CDR3 DNA: TGTGCCAGTACACTCCGTAGCGGAGGCCAAGAGACCCAGTACTTC
V gene: TRBV19
clone size: NA
D gene: NA
J gene: TRBJ2-5

CDR3 protein: CASSSSGTVDSPLHF
CDR3 DNA: TGTGCCAGCAGTTCGTCCGGGACGGTAGATTCACCCCTCCACTTT
V gene: TRBV27
clone size: many
D gene: NA
J gene: TRBJ1-6

CDR3 protein: CASSIGDRIIAGYTF
CDR3 DNA: TGTGCCAGTAGTATCGGGGACAGGATTATCGCTGGCTACACCTTC
V gene: TRBV19
clone size: many
D gene: TRBD1
J gene: TRBJ1-2

CDR3 protein: CSARTGSVNSPLHF
CDR3 DNA: TGCAGTGCTAGAACCGGGAGTGTTAATTCACCCCTCCACTTT
V gene: TRBV20-1
clone size: few
D gene: NA
J gene: TRBJ1-6

CDR3 protein: CASSYSYRVGSYNEQFF
CDR3 DNA: TGTGCCAGCAGTTACTCTTACAGGGTTGGATCCTACAATGAGCAGTTCTTC
V gene: TRBV6-2/TRBV6-3
clone size: NA
D gene: NA
J gene: TRBJ2-1

CDR3 protein: CASSPPLEGRARNEQFF
CDR3 DNA: TGTGCCAGCAGTCCCCCCCTTGAAGGGAGGGCCCGCAATGAGCAGTTCTTC
V gene: TRBV28
clone size: many
D gene: TRBD2
J gene: TRBJ2-1

CDR3 protein: CASSERTGPGDTQYF
CDR3 DNA: TGTGCCAGCAGTGAAAGGACAGGGCCCGGTGATACGCAGTATTTT
V gene: TRBV2
clone size: NA
D gene: TRBD1
J gene: TRBJ2-3

CDR3 protein: CASSQDGAGGPYNEQFF
CDR3 DNA: TGTGCCAGCAGCCAAGATGGGGCCGGAGGACCTTACAATGAGCAGTTCTTC
V gene: TRBV14
clone size: NA
D gene: NA
J gene: TRBJ2-1

CDR3 protein: CASSAGTIYEQYF
CDR3 DNA: TGTGCCAGCAGTGCCGGGACAATCTACGAGCAGTACTTC
V gene: TRBV6-1
clone size: many
D gene: NA
J gene: TRBJ2-7

CDR3 protein: CASRDTENEKLFF
CDR3 DNA: TGTGCCAGCAGGGACACTGAGAATGAAAAACTGTTTTTT
V gene: TRBV6-1
clone size: NA
D gene: NA
J gene: TRBJ1-4

CDR3 protein: CAITDTSPYEQYF
CDR3 DNA: TGTGCCATCACCGACACCTCCCCCTACGAGCAGTACTTC
V gene: TRBV10-3
clone size: many
D gene: NA
J gene: TRBJ2-7

CDR3 protein: CACTSGTEETQYF
CDR3 DNA: TGTGCCTGTACGTCCGGGACAGAAGAGACCCAGTACTTC
V gene: TRBV30
clone size: many
D gene: TRBD1
J gene: TRBJ2-5

CDR3 protein: CATSDSGWTSGSRDEQFF
CDR3 DNA: TGTGCCACCAGTGATTCTGGGTGGACTAGCGGGAGCAGGGATGAGCAGTTCTTC
V gene: TRBV24-1
clone size: few
D gene: TRBD2
J gene: TRBJ2-1

CDR3 protein: CASRKGAGTDTQYF
CDR3 DNA: TGTGCCAGCAGAAAAGGAGCGGGAACAGATACGCAGTATTTT
V gene: TRBV6-1
clone size: NA
D gene: TRBD2
J gene: TRBJ2-3

CDR3 protein: CASSGLAGLSYEQYF
CDR3 DNA: TGTGCCAGCAGTGGACTAGCGGGGCTCTCCTACGAGCAGTACTTC
V gene: TRBV25-1
clone size: few
D gene: TRBD2
J gene: TRBJ2-7

CDR3 protein: CASSLEIAGANEQFF
CDR3 DNA: TGTGCCAGCAGCTTAGAGATAGCGGGAGCCAATGAGCAGTTCTTC
V gene: TRBV7-8
clone size: many
D gene: TRBD2
J gene: TRBJ2-1

CDR3 protein: CASSHPGTGGNEQYF
CDR3 DNA: TGCGCCAGCAGCCACCCGGGGACAGGGGGGAACGAGCAGTACTTC
V gene: TRBV5-1
clone size: few
D gene: TRBD1
J gene: TRBJ2-7

CDR3 protein: CASSVGTDPYEQYF
CDR3 DNA: TGTGCCAGCAGCGTAGGTACAGACCCCTACGAGCAGTACTTC
V gene: TRBV9
clone size: many
D gene: NA
J gene: TRBJ2-7

CDR3 protein: CATSREGDGQPQHF
CDR3 DNA: TGTGCCACCAGCAGAGAGGGGGACGGACAGCCCCAGCATTTT
V gene: TRBV15
clone size: NA
D gene: NA
J gene: TRBJ1-5